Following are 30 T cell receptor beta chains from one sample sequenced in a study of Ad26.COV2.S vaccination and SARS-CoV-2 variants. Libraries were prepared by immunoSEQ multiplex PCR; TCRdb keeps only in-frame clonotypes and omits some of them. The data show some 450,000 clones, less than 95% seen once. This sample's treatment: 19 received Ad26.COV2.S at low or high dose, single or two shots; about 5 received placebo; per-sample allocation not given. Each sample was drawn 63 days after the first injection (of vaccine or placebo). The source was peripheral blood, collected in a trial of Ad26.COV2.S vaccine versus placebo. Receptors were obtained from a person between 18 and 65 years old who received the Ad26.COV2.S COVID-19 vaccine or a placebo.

CDR3 sequence (DNA): TGCGCCAGCAGCCAAGGCAGTAACAATGAGCAGTTCTTC. It translates to CASSQGSNNEQFF. This rearrangement joins TRBV4-1 to TRBJ2-1; D unresolved. V lost 1 base to trimming and J lost 5 bases, with 6 bases between them. In germline, CDR1 is MGHRA, CDR2 YSYEKL. The CDR3 length is 13 residues.

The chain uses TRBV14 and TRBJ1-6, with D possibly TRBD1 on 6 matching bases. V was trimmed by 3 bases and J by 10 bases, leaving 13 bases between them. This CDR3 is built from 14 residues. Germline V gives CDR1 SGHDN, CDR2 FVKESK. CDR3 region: CASSHGDIRSPLHF. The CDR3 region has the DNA TGTGCCAGCAGCCATGGGGACATACGATCACCCCTCCACTTT.

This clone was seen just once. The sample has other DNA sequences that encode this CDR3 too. CDR3 loop: CASSVVGGGETQYF. The CDR3 DNA follows: TGTGCCAGCAGCGTAGTCGGTGGTGGGGAGACCCAGTACTTC. The J gene is TRBJ2-5, the V gene TRBV9, with D hard to call. The CDR3 has 14 amino acids. V was cut by 0 bases and J by 5 bases, with 11 bases left in between. From germline, CDR1 is SGDLS and CDR2 YYNGEE.

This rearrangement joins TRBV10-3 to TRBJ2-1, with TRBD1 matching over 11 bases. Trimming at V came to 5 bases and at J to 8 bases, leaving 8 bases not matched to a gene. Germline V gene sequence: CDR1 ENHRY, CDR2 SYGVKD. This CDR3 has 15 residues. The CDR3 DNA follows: TGTGCCATCAGTACCGGACAGGGGGCTGTCTATGAGCAGTTCTTC. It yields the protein CAISTGQGAVYEQFF.

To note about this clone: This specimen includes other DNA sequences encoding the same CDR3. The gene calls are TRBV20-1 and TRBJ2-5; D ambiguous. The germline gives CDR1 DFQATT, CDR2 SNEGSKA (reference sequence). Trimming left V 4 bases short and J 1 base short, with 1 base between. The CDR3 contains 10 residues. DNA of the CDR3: TGCAGTGCTATCCAAGAGACCCAGTACTTC. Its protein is CSAIQETQYF.

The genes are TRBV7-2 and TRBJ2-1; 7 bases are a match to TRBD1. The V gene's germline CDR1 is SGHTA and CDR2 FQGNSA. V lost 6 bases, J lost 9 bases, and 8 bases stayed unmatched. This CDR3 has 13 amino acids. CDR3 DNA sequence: TGTGCCAGCAGGCAAACAGGGGACGGTGAGCAGTTCTTC. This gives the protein CASRQTGDGEQFF. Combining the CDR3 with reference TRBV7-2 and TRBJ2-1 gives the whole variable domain GAGVSQSPSNKVTEKGKDVELRCDPISGHTALYWYRQSLGQGLEFLIYFQGNSAPDKSGLPSDRFSAERTGGSVSTLTIQRTQQEDSAVYLCASRQTGDGEQFFGPGTRLTVL.

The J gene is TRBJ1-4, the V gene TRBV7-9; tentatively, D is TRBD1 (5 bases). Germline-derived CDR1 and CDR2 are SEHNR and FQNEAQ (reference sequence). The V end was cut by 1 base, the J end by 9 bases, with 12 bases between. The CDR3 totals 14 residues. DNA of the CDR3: TGTGCCAGCAGCTTAGAGGGGCAGGGCCAAAAACTGTTTTTT. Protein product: CASSLEGQGQKLFF.

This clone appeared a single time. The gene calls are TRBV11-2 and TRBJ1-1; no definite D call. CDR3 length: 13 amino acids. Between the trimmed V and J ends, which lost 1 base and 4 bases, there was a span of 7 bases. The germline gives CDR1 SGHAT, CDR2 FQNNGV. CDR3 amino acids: CASSLGAITEAFF. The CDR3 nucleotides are TGTGCCAGCAGCTTAGGAGCGATCACTGAAGCTTTCTTT.

CDR3 region: CAISDGLGGTGELFF. The CDR3 bases are TGTGCCATCAGTGACGGACTTGGAGGCACCGGGGAGCTGTTTTTT. J is TRBJ2-2 and V is TRBV10-3, with D perhaps matching TRBD2 (5 bases). Germline loops: CDR1 ENHRY, CDR2 SYGVKD. The V gene lost 3 bases and the J gene lost 4 bases, with 12 bases spanning the gap. The CDR3 is made up of 15 amino acids.

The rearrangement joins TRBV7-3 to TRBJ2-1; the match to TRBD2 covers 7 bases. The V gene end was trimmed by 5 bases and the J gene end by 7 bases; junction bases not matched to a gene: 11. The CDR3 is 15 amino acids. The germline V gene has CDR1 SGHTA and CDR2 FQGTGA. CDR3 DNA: TGTGCCAGCAGCCAACGGTGGGCCGGGGGGAATGAGCAGTTCTTC. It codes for CASSQRWAGGNEQFF.

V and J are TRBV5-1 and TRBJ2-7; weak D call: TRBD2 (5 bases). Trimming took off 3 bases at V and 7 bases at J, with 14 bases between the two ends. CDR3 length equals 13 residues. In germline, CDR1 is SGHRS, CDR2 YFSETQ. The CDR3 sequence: CASSSEVAREQYF. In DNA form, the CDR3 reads TGCGCCAGCAGCTCGGAGGTAGCGCGGGAGCAGTACTTC.

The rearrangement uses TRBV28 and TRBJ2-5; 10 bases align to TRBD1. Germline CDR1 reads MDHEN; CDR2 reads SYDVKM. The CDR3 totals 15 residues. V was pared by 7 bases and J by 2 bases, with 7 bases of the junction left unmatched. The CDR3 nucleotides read TGTGCCAGCACCAGGGGGACAGGGGTTCAAGAGACCCAGTACTTC. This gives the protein CASTRGTGVQETQYF.

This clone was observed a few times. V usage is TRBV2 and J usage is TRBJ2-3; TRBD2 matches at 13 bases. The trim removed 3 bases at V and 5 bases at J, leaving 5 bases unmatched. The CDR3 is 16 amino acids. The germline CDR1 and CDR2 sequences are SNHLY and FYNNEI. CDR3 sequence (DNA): TGTGCCAGCAGTGAGGTACTAGCGGGAGGGAGAGATACGCAGTATTTT. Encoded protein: CASSEVLAGGRDTQYF. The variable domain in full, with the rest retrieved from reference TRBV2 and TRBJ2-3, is EPEVTQTPSHQVTQMGQEVILRCVPISNHLYFYWYRQILGQKVEFLVSFYNNEISEKSEIFDDQFSVERPDGSNFTLKIRSTKLEDSAMYFCASSEVLAGGRDTQYFGPGTRLTVL.

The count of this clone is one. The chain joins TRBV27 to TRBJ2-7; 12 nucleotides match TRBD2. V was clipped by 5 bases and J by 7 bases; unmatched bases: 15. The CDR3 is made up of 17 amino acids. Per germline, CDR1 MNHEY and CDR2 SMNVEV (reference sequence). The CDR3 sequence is CASSGRTSGTLLEEQYF. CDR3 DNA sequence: TGTGCCAGCAGTGGGCGGACTAGCGGGACCCTGCTGGAAGAGCAGTACTTC.

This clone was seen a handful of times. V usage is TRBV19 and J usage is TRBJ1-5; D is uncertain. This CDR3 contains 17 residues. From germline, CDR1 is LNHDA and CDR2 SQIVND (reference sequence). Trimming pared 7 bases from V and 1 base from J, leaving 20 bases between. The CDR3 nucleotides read TGTGCCAGTAAGTGGGATCCTCCGGGAGACAGCAATCAGCCCCAGCATTTT. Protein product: CASKWDPPGDSNQPQHF.

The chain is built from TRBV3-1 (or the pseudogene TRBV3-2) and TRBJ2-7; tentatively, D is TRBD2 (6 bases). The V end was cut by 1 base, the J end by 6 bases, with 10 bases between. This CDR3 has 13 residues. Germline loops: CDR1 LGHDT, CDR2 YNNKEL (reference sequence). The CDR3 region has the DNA TGTGCCAGCAGCCAAGCGGAGGGTAGCGAGCAGTACTTC. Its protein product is CASSQAEGSEQYF.

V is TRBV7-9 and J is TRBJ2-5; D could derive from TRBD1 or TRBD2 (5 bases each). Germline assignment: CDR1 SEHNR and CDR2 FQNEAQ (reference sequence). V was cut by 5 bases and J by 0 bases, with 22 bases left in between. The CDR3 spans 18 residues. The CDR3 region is CASSHSVAQGPYQETQYF. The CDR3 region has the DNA TGTGCCAGCAGCCATTCCGTTGCCCAGGGACCTTACCAAGAGACCCAGTACTTC.

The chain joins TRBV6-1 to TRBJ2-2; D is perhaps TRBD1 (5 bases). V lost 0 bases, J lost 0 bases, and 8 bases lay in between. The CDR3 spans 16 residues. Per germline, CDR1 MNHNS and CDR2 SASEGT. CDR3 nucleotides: TGTGCCAGCAGTGAAGCCCCAGGGACGAACACCGGGGAGCTGTTTTTT. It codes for CASSEAPGTNTGELFF.

The CDR3 sequence: CASSITTGANTGELFF. DNA of the CDR3: TGTGCCAGCAGCATTACGACAGGAGCGAACACCGGGGAGCTGTTTTTT. The chain recombines TRBV9 with TRBJ2-2; TRBD1 might be the D (6 bases). The germline gives CDR1 SGDLS, CDR2 YYNGEE. This CDR3 has 16 residues. V lost 4 bases to trimming and J lost 0 bases, with 13 bases between them. Based on the CDR3 plus reference TRBV9 and TRBJ2-2, the full variable domain is DSGVTQTPKHLITATGQRVTLRCSPRSGDLSVYWYQQSLDQGLQFLIQYYNGEERAKGNILERFSAQQFPDLHSELNLSSLELGDSALYFCASSITTGANTGELFFGEGSRLTVL.

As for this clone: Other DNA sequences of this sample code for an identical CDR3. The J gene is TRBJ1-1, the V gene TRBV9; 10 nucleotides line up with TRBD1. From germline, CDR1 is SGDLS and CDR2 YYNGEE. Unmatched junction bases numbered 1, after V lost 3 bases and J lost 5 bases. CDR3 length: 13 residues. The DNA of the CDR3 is TGTGCCAGCAGCGGGACAGGGGGAACTGAAGCTTTCTTT. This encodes CASSGTGGTEAFF.

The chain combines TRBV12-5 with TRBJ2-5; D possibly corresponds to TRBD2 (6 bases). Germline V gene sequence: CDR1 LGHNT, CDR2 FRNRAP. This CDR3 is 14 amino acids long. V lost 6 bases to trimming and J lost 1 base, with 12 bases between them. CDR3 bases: TGTGCTAGTGGCCGGGGACTTCCCCAAGAGACCCAGTACTTC. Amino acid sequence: CASGRGLPQETQYF.

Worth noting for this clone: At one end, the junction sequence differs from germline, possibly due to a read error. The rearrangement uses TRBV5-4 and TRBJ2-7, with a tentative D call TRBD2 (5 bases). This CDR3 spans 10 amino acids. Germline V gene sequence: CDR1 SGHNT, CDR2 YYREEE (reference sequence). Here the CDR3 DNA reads TGTGCCAGCAGCTTGACCGAGGGCGGCTTC. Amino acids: CASSLTEGGF.

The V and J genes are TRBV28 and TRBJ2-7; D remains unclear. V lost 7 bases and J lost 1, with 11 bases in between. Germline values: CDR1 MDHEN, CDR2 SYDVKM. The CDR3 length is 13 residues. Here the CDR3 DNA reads TGTGCCAGCATTGGTACAGAGTCCTACGAGCAGTACTTC. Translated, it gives CASIGTESYEQYF. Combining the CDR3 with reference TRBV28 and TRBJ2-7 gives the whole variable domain DVKVTQSSRYLVKRTGEKVFLECVQDMDHENMFWYRQDPGLGLRLIYFSYDVKMKEKGDIPEGYSVSREKKERFSLILESASTNQTSMYLCASIGTESYEQYFGPGTRLTVT.

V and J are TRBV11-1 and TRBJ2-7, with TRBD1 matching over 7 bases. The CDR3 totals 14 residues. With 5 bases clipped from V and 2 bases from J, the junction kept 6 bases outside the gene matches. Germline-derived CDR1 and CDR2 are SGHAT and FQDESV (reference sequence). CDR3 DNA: TGTGCCAGCAGCCGAAACAGGGGCCCCTACGAGCAGTACTTC. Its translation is CASSRNRGPYEQYF.

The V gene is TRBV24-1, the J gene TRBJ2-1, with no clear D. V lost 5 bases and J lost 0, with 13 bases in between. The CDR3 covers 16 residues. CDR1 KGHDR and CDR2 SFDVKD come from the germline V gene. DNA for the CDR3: TGTGCCACCAGTGCCACGAAATGGAGCTCCTACAATGAGCAGTTCTTC. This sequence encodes CATSATKWSSYNEQFF.

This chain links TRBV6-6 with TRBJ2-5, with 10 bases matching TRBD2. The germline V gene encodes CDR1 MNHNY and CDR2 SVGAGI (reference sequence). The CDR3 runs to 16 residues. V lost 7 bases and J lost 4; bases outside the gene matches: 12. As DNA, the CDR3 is TGTGCCAGCAACCTAGTACTAGCGGGACGGGGAGAGACCCAGTACTTC. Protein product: CASNLVLAGRGETQYF.

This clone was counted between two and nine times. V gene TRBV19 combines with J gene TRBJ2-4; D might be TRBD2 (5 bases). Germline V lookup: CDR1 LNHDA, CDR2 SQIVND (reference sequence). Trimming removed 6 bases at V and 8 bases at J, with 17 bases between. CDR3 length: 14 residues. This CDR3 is CASRPVEAGYIQYF. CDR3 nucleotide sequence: TGTGCCAGTAGACCCGTTGAGGCGGGTTACATTCAGTACTTC. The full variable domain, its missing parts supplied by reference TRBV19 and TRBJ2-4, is DGGITQSPKYLFRKEGQNVTLSCEQNLNHDAMYWYRQDPGQGLRLIYYSQIVNDFQKGDIAEGYSVSREKKESFPLTVTSAQKNPTAFYLCASRPVEAGYIQYFGAGTRLSVL.

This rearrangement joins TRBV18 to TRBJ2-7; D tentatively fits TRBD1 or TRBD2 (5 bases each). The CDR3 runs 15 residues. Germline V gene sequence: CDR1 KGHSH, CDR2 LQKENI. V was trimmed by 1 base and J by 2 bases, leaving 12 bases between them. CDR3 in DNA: TGTGCCAGCTCACCACTAGGTCGGGGCCCCTACGAGCAGTACTTC. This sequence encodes CASSPLGRGPYEQYF.

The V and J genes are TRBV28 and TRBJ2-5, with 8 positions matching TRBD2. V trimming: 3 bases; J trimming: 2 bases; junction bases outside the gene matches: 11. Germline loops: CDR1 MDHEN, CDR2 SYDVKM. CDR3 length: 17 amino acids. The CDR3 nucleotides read TGTGCCAGCAGTTTGCGAGTCGATACTAGCGGACAAGAGACCCAGTACTTC. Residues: CASSLRVDTSGQETQYF.

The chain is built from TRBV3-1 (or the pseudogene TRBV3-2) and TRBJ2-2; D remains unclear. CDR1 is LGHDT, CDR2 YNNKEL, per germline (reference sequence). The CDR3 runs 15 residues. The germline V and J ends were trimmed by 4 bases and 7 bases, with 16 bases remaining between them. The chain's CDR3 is CASSPRLRLSGELFF. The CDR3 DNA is TGTGCCAGCAGCCCCAGACTCAGACTCAGCGGGGAGCTGTTTTTT.